Listed here are 4 T cell receptor beta chains from one sample, sequenced in a study of follicular helper T cells after annual influenza vaccination. Measured with immunoSEQ multiplex PCR; TCRdb has only the in-frame clones, and not every one. Here the sample spans about 11,000 clones, 65% to 85% being singletons. Here the sequenced sample was CXCR5- memory CD4+ T cells sorted from blood, taken 6 weeks after influenza vaccination. All receptors come from an adult who received the influenza vaccine.

V usage is TRBV6-1 and J usage is TRBJ2-2, with D unresolved. The CDR3 runs to 14 residues. With 6 bases removed from V and 4 bases from J, the gap between germline ends came to 12 bases. The germline gives CDR1 MNHNS, CDR2 SASEGT. In DNA, the CDR3 is TGTGCCAGCAGACCCCCCGCTGGCACCGGGGAGCTGTTTTTT. It encodes CASRPPAGTGELFF.

The rearrangement uses TRBV30 and TRBJ2-2, with D unclear. CDR3 length: 15 amino acids. V was pared by 4 bases and J by 2 bases, with 14 bases between. Germline V CDR1 and CDR2: GTSNPN, SVGIG (reference sequence). DNA for the CDR3: TGTGCCTGGAAGGAAGAAGGGTTAAACACCGGGGAGCTGTTTTTT. Its protein is CAWKEEGLNTGELFF.

This clone has just a few counts. Other DNA sequences in the same sample also yield this CDR3. The V and J genes are TRBV19 and TRBJ1-1; 9 bases line up with TRBD1. With V trimmed by 9 bases and J by 0 bases, 5 bases remained unmatched. The CDR3 totals 14 residues. From germline, CDR1 is LNHDA and CDR2 SQIVND (reference sequence). CDR3 bases: TGTGCCAGCCAAAACAGGGGGCTGAACACTGAAGCTTTCTTT. Amino acids: CASQNRGLNTEAFF.

The rearrangement links TRBV11-1 to TRBJ1-1; 7 bases line up with TRBD1. Germline CDR1 is SGHAT and CDR2 is FQDESV (reference sequence). V gave up 5 bases and J gave up 4 bases; unmatched junction bases: 7. This CDR3 has 14 amino acids. The CDR3 nucleotides are TGTGCCAGCAGCACGACAGGGAGTTCCACTGAAGCTTTCTTT. Amino acids: CASSTTGSSTEAFF.